Each of the 25 T cell receptor beta chains below was sequenced from the same sample in a study of cytomegalovirus exposure and HLA in healthy donors. The primer mix had 60 Vbeta and 13 Jbeta primers. The data were produced by immunoSEQ multiplex PCR, yet TCRdb's version contains in-frame clones alone and is incomplete. The sample comprises 77,000 or so clones, 70% to 85% of which are singletons, and 7.2% rests with the top ten. The sample was PBMCs. These receptors were obtained from a middle-aged woman in good health and CMV-seronegative.

This clone has a handful of counts. This sequence joins TRBV5-1 and TRBJ2-1, with TRBD2 identical over 8 bases. The CDR3 contains 15 residues. Germline V gene lookup returns CDR1 SGHRS and CDR2 YFSETQ. The junction had 3 bases not matched to a gene; V was cut back by 3 bases and J by 1 base. CDR3 in amino acids: CASSSASGSYNEQFF. CDR3 nucleotides: TGCGCCAGCAGCTCGGCTAGCGGGTCCTACAATGAGCAGTTCTTC. Full variable domain (remainder filled in from reference TRBV5-1 and TRBJ2-1): KAGVTQTPRYLIKTRGQQVTLSCSPISGHRSVSWYQQTPGQGLQFLFEYFSETQRNKGNFPGRFSGRQFSNSRSEMNVSTLELGDSALYLCASSSASGSYNEQFFGPGTRLTVL.

The rearrangement joins TRBV19 to TRBJ2-7; 8 bases line up with TRBD1. Per germline, CDR1 LNHDA and CDR2 SQIVND (reference sequence). The CDR3 is 15 residues long. The trim removed 5 bases at V and 0 bases at J, leaving 6 bases unmatched. The CDR3 protein is CASSYRGKSSYEQYF. CDR3 DNA sequence: TGTGCCAGTAGTTACAGGGGGAAGAGCTCCTACGAGCAGTACTTC.

This clone was seen only once. This chain links TRBV5-1 with TRBJ1-1, with 10 bases fitting TRBD1. This CDR3 region has 14 residues. V gave up 3 bases and J gave up 7 bases; unmatched junction bases: 6. The germline gives CDR1 SGHRS, CDR2 YFSETQ. CDR3: CASSWDRGGGEAFF. The CDR3 nucleotides read TGCGCCAGCAGCTGGGACAGGGGTGGGGGTGAAGCTTTCTTT.

This clone was seen only once. V is TRBV7-3 and J is TRBJ2-1, with D maybe TRBD2 (5 bases). Trimming removed 6 bases from V and 2 bases from J, with 17 bases in between. The CDR3 length is 16 residues. Germline lookup yields CDR1 SGHTA and CDR2 FQGTGA. The CDR3 loop reads CASSKDLTPAYNEQFF. CDR3 bases: TGTGCCAGCAGTAAGGACTTGACCCCCGCCTACAATGAGCAGTTCTTC.

V gene TRBV5-1 combines with J gene TRBJ2-5; D is possibly TRBD2 (6 bases). Germline assignment: CDR1 SGHRS and CDR2 YFSETQ. The CDR3 runs 13 residues. The ends were cut back, 6 bases at V and 1 base at J, with 10 bases in the middle. The CDR3 spells CASTMGGQETQYF. Written as DNA, the CDR3 is TGCGCCAGCACCATGGGGGGCCAAGAGACCCAGTACTTC.

This chain uses TRBV18 with TRBJ1-1, with no clear D. V gave up 3 bases and J gave up 7 bases, with 12 bases separating them. Germline V CDR1 and CDR2: KGHSH, LQKENI. The CDR3 runs 13 residues. DNA of the CDR3: TGTGCCAGCTCACCCACGGTTGGTGGTGAAGCTTTCTTT. Translated: CASSPTVGGEAFF.

J is TRBJ1-2 and V is TRBV19; TRBD1 agrees at 7 bases. The CDR3 is made up of 15 amino acids. V lost 6 bases to trimming and J lost 1 base; unmatched junction nucleotides: 8. CDR1 and CDR2 from the germline V gene are LNHDA and SQIVND (reference sequence). CDR3 sequence: CASSPGGTVNYGYTF. The DNA for the CDR3 is TGTGCCAGTAGCCCAGGAGGGACAGTTAACTATGGCTACACCTTC.

The rearrangement uses TRBV27 and TRBJ1-6; the D is unclear. CDR3 length: 19 residues. The germline gives CDR1 MNHEY, CDR2 SMNVEV (reference sequence). Trimming shortened V by 2 bases and J by 1 base, and 18 bases separated the two germline ends. The CDR3 loop is CASSLRRGYGVSYNSPLHF. CDR3 bases: TGTGCCAGCAGTTTAAGGCGGGGTTATGGTGTTTCCTATAATTCACCCCTCCACTTT.

The V call is TRBV5-4, the J call TRBJ2-1; 13 bases agree with TRBD2. CDR3 length equals 19 residues. J lost 10 bases, V lost 1 base, and 17 bases had no gene match. CDR1 SGHNT and CDR2 YYREEE come from the germline V gene (reference sequence). As DNA, the CDR3 is TGTGCCAGCAGCTTGAAACTAGCGGGGGGGCTCCCACTAGTTCTCGAGCAGTTCTTC. It specifies CASSLKLAGGLPLVLEQFF.

This clone showed up just a few times. The rearrangement uses TRBV6-6 and TRBJ2-1, with 13 bases identical to TRBD2. J was trimmed by 14 bases and V by 2 bases; bases with no gene match: 12. CDR3 size: 16 residues. CDR1 is MNHNY, CDR2 SVGAGI, per germline (reference sequence). The CDR3 here is CASSYPGTSGTRPKFF. For the CDR3, the DNA is TGTGCCAGCAGTTACCCCGGGACTAGCGGGACCCGTCCGAAGTTCTTC.

This clone occurred once. The chain is built from TRBV28 and TRBJ1-5, with D tentatively TRBD1 (6 bases). CDR1 is MDHEN and CDR2 is SYDVKM in the germline V gene. The V end was cut by 7 bases, the J end by 0 bases, with 22 bases between. The CDR3 is 18 residues long. The CDR3 nucleotides read TGTGCCAGCATCCCAAGAGGGGGTAGGCGGCATAGCAATCAGCCCCAGCATTTT. Translating gives CASIPRGGRRHSNQPQHF. Combining the CDR3 with reference TRBV28 and TRBJ1-5 gives the whole variable domain DVKVTQSSRYLVKRTGEKVFLECVQDMDHENMFWYRQDPGLGLRLIYFSYDVKMKEKGDIPEGYSVSREKKERFSLILESASTNQTSMYLCASIPRGGRRHSNQPQHFGDGTRLSIL.

The chain links TRBV2 to TRBJ2-7; a weak D match, TRBD2 (7 bases). CDR1 SNHLY and CDR2 FYNNEI come from the germline V gene. This CDR3 comprises 16 residues. V was cut by 2 bases and J by 3 bases, with 17 bases left in between. The CDR3 nucleotides are TGTGCCAGCAGTGAATCGGCGGGGGCCAAACTCTACGAGCAGTACTTC. It is translated as CASSESAGAKLYEQYF.

The chain has TRBV30 and TRBJ2-2, with D possibly matching TRBD2 (6 bases). V lost 4 bases and J lost 6, with 12 bases in between. The CDR3 contains 13 residues. From germline, CDR1 is GTSNPN and CDR2 SVGIG (reference sequence). The CDR3: CAWTRGEAGELFF. CDR3 in DNA: TGTGCCTGGACCCGCGGGGAGGCCGGGGAGCTGTTTTTT.

V usage is TRBV5-1 and J usage is TRBJ1-2; D is undetermined. Germline lookup yields CDR1 SGHRS and CDR2 YFSETQ. V gave up 1 base and J gave up 2 bases, with 9 bases separating them. The CDR3 has 14 amino acids. CDR3 in DNA: TGCGCCAGCAGCTTGTCGGGAGAGAACTATGGCTACACCTTC. It specifies CASSLSGENYGYTF.

The chain employs TRBV9 and TRBJ2-7, with D unclear. V lost 3 bases to trimming and J lost 9 bases, with 16 bases between them. There are 13 residues in the CDR3. The V gene's germline CDR1 is SGDLS and CDR2 YYNGEE. CDR3 amino acids: CASSEISDSRQYF. The CDR3, as DNA: TGTGCCAGCAGCGAAATATCCGACTCACGGCAGTACTTC.

The chain carries TRBV7-6 and TRBJ2-2, with a weak D call TRBD2 (5 bases). V lost 1 base and J lost 4, with 13 bases in between. Germline loops: CDR1 SGHVS, CDR2 FNYEAQ. The CDR3 loop spans 16 amino acids. As DNA, the CDR3 is TGTGCCAGCAGCTTAGAGATGGGCGGGCGCACCGGGGAGCTGTTTTTT. This codes for CASSLEMGGRTGELFF.

This clone has more than one count but fewer than ten. The chain carries TRBV6-4 and TRBJ1-6; no firm D call. Germline values: CDR1 MRHNA, CDR2 SNTAGT. Deletions cut 6 bases from V and 9 bases from J, with 18 bases between. This CDR3 region has 15 residues. The CDR3 coding sequence is TGTGCCAGCAGAACCCAGGAGGATGCTGGTTCACCCCTCCACTTT. Translating gives CASRTQEDAGSPLHF.

This chain connects TRBV19 to TRBJ2-7; 7 bases line up with TRBD1. V gave up 5 bases and J gave up 3 bases; unmatched junction bases: 7. CDR3 size: 14 residues. Germline V lookup: CDR1 LNHDA, CDR2 SQIVND (reference sequence). DNA of the CDR3: TGTGCCAGTAGTTCGACAGGGCCGGGCTACGAGCAGTACTTC. Translating it yields CASSSTGPGYEQYF.

The chain uses TRBV27 and TRBJ2-7; a possible D gene is TRBD1 (6 bases). Trimming cost V 5 bases and J 0 bases, with 11 bases left between them. This CDR3 has 14 residues. CDR1 is MNHEY, CDR2 SMNVEV, per germline (reference sequence). CDR3: CASSPGTNSYEQYF. CDR3 DNA sequence: TGTGCCAGCAGTCCAGGGACAAACTCCTACGAGCAGTACTTC.

As for this clone: The germline gene is not matched at one end of the junction; a read error may be the cause. The chain carries TRBV19 and TRBJ1-6, with 8 bases matching TRBD1. The CDR3 sequence is 11 residues long. Germline CDR1 reads LNHDA; CDR2 reads SQIVND (reference sequence). The DNA for the CDR3 is TGTGCCAGTAGTATGGGGGGACAGGTCGCCTTT. Protein product: CASSMGGQVAF.

The chain uses TRBV10-2 and TRBJ1-3, with TRBD1 matching 7 bases. This CDR3 has 14 residues. CDR1 and CDR2 (germline): WSHSY, SAAADI. Unmatched junction bases numbered 5, after V lost 5 bases and J lost 4 bases. This CDR3 reads CASSRGTDGNTIYF. In DNA form, the CDR3 reads TGCGCCAGCAGTAGGGGGACAGACGGAAACACCATATATTTT.

This clone was found a few times. The chain has TRBV30 and TRBJ2-1; D is perhaps TRBD2 (6 bases). CDR1 and CDR2 (germline): GTSNPN, SVGIG (reference sequence). Trimming pared 1 base from V and 7 bases from J, leaving 11 bases between. CDR3 length: 13 amino acids. The CDR3 nucleotides read TGTGCCTGGAGTGCGAGACTAGGAAATGAGCAGTTCTTC. Translated: CAWSARLGNEQFF.

The V call is TRBV7-2, the J call TRBJ2-7; tentatively, D is TRBD1 (6 bases). V lost 6 bases and J 7 bases, leaving 10 bases between the germline ends. The CDR3 is 11 amino acids. Germline V lookup: CDR1 SGHTA, CDR2 FQGNSA. This CDR3 is CASRQRGEQYF. The CDR3 coding sequence is TGTGCCAGCAGACAAAGGGGGGAGCAGTACTTC.

The chain employs TRBV5-1 and TRBJ2-5, with 7 bases fitting TRBD2. In germline, CDR1 is SGHRS, CDR2 YFSETQ. With 4 bases clipped from V and 4 bases from J, the junction kept 7 bases outside the gene matches. This CDR3 comprises 14 residues. The DNA for the CDR3 is TGCGCCAGCAGCCGCGCGGCGGGGGTAGAGACCCAGTACTTC. This translates into CASSRAAGVETQYF.

The J gene is TRBJ2-1, the V gene TRBV5-6, with 9 bases matching TRBD2. Germline loops: CDR1 SGHDT, CDR2 YYEEEE. The ends lost 5 bases at V and 6 bases at J; junction bases unmatched: 9. CDR3 length: 15 residues. The CDR3 sequence is CASRFSGSRFNEQFF. The DNA for the CDR3 is TGTGCCAGCAGGTTTAGCGGGAGCCGATTCAATGAGCAGTTCTTC.